This T cell receptor beta chain derives from a study of cytomegalovirus exposure and HLA in healthy donors. Of note for this clone: Antigen: not known.

V was trimmed by 4 bases and J by 1 base, leaving 13 bases between them. In germline, CDR1 is KGHSH, CDR2 LQKENI. The CDR3 sequence is 15 residues long. Amplification used 60 Vbeta primers and 13 Jbeta primers. Methods used by the authors: Unique TCR beta chains numbered 60 million to 100 million in a later analysis, with roughly 10 million shared. Only in-frame clones appear in the TCRdb table, and some are missing; sequencing was by immunoSEQ multiplex PCR. V, J and clone size were drawn from that table, and D and trimming were deduced from the DNA. The sample includes some 150,000 clones, roughly four fifths of them seen just once. The study, taken as a whole, reports: Later analysis showed TCR association rates varying by HLA locus, highest for DRB1 and lowest for HLA-C. Previously analyzed data showed that most TCR beta V segments were productive at a frequency of about 90% or about 30%. Among the most significant clusters, several appeared linked to common viral pathogens in a later analysis.

This chain links TRBV18 with TRBJ1-1, with D unresolved. The sample taken for sequencing was PBMCs. The TCR originated in a man younger than 35 in good health and CMV-seropositive. CDR3 coding DNA: TGTGCCAGCTCACTAAAACATGACTGGAACACTGAAGCTTTCTTT. It codes for CASSLKHDWNTEAFF.